The 2 T cell receptor beta chains listed next were all sequenced from one sample in a study of T cell repertoires in cytomegalovirus infection. TCRdb analysed the reads with MiXCR anew, one entry per CDR3 protein. The sample includes fewer than 550,000 distinct CDR3 sequences, about a quarter of them seen just once. Input material: PBMCs. The receptors originated from a human donor in good health (CMV status not recorded). Some clones in this sample may be carry-over from other donors' samples.

This clonotype occurred many times. This chain connects TRBV6-2 or TRBV6-3 to TRBJ2-1; 11 nucleotides line up with TRBD1. Trimming removed 7 bases from V and 3 bases from J; junction bases left unmatched: 5. The CDR3 consists of 15 residues. The V gene's germline CDR1 is MNHEY and CDR2 SVGEGT. DNA for the CDR3: TGTGCCAGCATCGAGGGGACAGGGGGCTACAATGAGCAGTTCTTC. Protein sequence: CASIEGTGGYNEQFF.

This clonotype has a handful of counts. The genes are TRBV6-4 and TRBJ2-1; 9 bases fit TRBD2. CDR1 and CDR2 (germline): MRHNA, SNTAGT. The CDR3 sequence is 15 residues long. V trimming: 2 bases; J trimming: 3 bases; junction bases outside the gene matches: 2. Here the CDR3 DNA reads TGTGCCAGCAGTGACGAGACTAGCGGCTACAATGAGCAGTTCTTC. This gives the protein CASSDETSGYNEQFF.